A selection of T cell receptor beta chains follows, all from one sample in a study of blood T cell repertoires in COVID-19. Clones were read by immunoSEQ multiplex PCR, and TCRdb kept only the in-frame ones, dropping some. The table records about 400,000 clones, approximately 88% of them present only once. Sequenced material: PBMCs or T cells enriched from blood (not recorded which). The receptors originated from a woman aged 40-49 years with acute COVID-19. CDR3s include the opening cysteine and the closing phenylalanine or tryptophan. D genes are given only for firm matches. Size is stated for part of the rows, as once, few or many counts, or as a class when the clone is expanded.

j_gene,abundance,v_gene,d_gene,CDR3aa,CDR3nt
TRBJ1-2,few,TRBV6-5,.,CASSPDNYGYTF,TGTGCCAGCAGTCCAGATAACTATGGCTACACCTTC
TRBJ2-7,.,TRBV7-2,.,CASMRRQGLSEQYF,TGTGCCAGCATGCGGCGGCAGGGGCTTTCCGAGCAGTACTTC
TRBJ1-1,few,TRBV2,TRBD1,CASKKGQGRTEAFF,TGTGCCAGCAAGAAGGGACAGGGGCGCACTGAAGCTTTCTTT
TRBJ2-5,once,TRBV29-1,TRBD2,CSVESTSGGANQETQYF,TGCAGCGTTGAATCGACTAGCGGGGGGGCCAATCAAGAGACCCAGTACTTC
TRBJ1-1,.,TRBV5-1,TRBD1,CASSLGQGNMNTEAFF,TGCGCCAGCAGCTTGGGACAGGGAAACATGAACACTGAAGCTTTCTTT
TRBJ2-7,.,TRBV18,.,CASSSQGHEQYF,TGTGCCAGCTCGAGTCAGGGCCACGAGCAGTACTTC
TRBJ2-5,.,TRBV5-4,.,CASSSTGKETQYF,TGTGCCAGCAGCAGCACAGGAAAAGAGACCCAGTACTTC
TRBJ2-2,.,TRBV19,.,CASSRVERAGELFF,TGTGCCAGTAGTAGGGTGGAGAGAGCCGGGGAGCTGTTTTTT
TRBJ2-3,.,TRBV13,TRBD2,CASSLDRRESTDTQYF,TGTGCCAGCAGCTTAGATCGGCGGGAGAGCACAGATACGCAGTATTTT
TRBJ1-2,once,TRBV19,.,CASRVEDPRHYGYTF,TGTGCCAGTAGGGTGGAGGACCCACGCCACTATGGCTACACCTTC